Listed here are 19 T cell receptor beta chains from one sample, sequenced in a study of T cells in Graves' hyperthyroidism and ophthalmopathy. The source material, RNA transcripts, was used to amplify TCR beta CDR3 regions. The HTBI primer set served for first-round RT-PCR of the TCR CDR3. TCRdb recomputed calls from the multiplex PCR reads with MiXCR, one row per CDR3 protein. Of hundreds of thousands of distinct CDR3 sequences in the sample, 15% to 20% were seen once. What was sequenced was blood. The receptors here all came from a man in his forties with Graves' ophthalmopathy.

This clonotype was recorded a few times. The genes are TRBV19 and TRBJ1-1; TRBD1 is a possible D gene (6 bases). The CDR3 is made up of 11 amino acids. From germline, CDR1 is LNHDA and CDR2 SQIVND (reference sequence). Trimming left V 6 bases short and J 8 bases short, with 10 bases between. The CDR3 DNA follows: TGTGCCAGTAGGACAGGTGGAGAAGCTTTCTTT. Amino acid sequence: CASRTGGEAFF. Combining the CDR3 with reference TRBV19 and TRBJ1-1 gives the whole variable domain DGGITQSPKYLFRKEGQNVTLSCEQNLNHDAMYWYRQDPGQGLRLIYYSQIVNDFQKGDIAEGYSVSREKKESFPLTVTSAQKNPTAFYLCASRTGGEAFFGQGTRLTVV.

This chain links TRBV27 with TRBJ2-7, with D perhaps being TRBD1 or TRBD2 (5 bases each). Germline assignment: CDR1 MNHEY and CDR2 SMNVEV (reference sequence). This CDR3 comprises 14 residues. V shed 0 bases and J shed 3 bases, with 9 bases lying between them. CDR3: CASSLSGPYYEQYF. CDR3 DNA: TGTGCCAGCAGTTTATCGGGACCATACTACGAGCAGTACTTC.

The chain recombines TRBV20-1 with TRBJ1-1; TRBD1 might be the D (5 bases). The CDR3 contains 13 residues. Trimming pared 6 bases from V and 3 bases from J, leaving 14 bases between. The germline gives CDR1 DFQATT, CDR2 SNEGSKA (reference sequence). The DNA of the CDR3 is TGCAGTGCACCCAAGCGGGGGGACACTGAAGCTTTCTTT. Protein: CSAPKRGDTEAFF.

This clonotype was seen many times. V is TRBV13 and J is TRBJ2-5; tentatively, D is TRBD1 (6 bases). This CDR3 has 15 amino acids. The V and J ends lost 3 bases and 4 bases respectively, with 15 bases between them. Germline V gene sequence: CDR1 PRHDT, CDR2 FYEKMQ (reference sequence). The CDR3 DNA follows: TGTGCCAGCAGCTTCGGGGACACAGGGAGAGAGACCCAGTACTTC. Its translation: CASSFGDTGRETQYF.

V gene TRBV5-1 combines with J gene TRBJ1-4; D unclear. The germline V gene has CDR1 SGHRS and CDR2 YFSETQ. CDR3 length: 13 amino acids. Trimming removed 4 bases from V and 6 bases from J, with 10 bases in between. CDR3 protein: CASSTAWDEKLFF. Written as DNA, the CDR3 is TGCGCCAGCAGCACCGCCTGGGATGAAAAACTGTTTTTT.

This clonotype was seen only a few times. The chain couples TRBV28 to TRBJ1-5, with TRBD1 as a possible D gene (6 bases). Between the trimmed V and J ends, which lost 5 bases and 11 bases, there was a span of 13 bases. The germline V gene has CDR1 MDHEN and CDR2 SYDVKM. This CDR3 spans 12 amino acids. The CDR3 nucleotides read TGTGCCAGCAGTGCACAGGGAATGGCCCAGCATTTT. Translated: CASSAQGMAQHF.

The CDR3 coding sequence is TGTGCCAGCGGACACTCGAACACTGAAGCTTTCTTT. Residues: CASGHSNTEAFF. This chain joins TRBV7-8 and TRBJ1-1; D is possibly TRBD1 (5 bases). V lost 8 bases and J 1 base, leaving 8 bases between the germline ends. The CDR3 length is 12 residues. Germline values: CDR1 SGHVS, CDR2 FQNEAQ. The complete variable domain, with remaining parts taken from reference TRBV7-8 and TRBJ1-1, reads GAGVSQSPRYKVAKRGQDVALRCDPISGHVSLFWYQQALGQGPEFLTYFQNEAQLDKSGLPSDRFFAERPEGSVSTLKIQRTQQEDSAVYLCASGHSNTEAFFGQGTRLTVV.

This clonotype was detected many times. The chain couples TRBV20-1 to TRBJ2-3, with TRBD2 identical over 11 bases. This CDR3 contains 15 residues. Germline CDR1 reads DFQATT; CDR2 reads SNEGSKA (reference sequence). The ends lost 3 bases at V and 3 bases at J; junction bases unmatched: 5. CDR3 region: CSASPSGRITDTQYF. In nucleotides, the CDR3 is TGCAGTGCTAGTCCTAGCGGGAGGATAACAGATACGCAGTATTTT.

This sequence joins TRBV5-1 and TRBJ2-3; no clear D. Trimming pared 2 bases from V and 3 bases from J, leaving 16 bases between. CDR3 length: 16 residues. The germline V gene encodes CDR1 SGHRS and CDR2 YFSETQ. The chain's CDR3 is CASSFEVLQRTDTQYF. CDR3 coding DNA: TGCGCCAGCAGCTTCGAGGTACTCCAGAGGACAGATACGCAGTATTTT.

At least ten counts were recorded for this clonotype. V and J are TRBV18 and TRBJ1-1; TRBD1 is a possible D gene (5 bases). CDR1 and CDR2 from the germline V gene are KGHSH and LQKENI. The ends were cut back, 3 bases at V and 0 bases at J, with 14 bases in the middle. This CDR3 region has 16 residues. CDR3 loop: CASSPPGTVVNTEAFF. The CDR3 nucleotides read TGTGCCAGCTCACCTCCCGGGACGGTAGTGAACACTGAAGCTTTCTTT.

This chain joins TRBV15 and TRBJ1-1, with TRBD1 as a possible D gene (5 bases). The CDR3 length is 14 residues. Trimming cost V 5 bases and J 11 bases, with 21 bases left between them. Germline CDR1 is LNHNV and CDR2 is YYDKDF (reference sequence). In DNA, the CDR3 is TGTGCCACCAGCTTACGTCGGGGGGGGAGTGTGGCTTTCTTT. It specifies CATSLRRGGSVAFF.

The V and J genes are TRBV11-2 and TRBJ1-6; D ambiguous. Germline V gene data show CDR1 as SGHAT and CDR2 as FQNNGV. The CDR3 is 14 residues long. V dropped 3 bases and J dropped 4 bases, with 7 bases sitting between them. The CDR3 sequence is CASSFGEYNSPLHF. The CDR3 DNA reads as TGTGCCAGCAGCTTTGGGGAATATAATTCACCCCTCCACTTT.

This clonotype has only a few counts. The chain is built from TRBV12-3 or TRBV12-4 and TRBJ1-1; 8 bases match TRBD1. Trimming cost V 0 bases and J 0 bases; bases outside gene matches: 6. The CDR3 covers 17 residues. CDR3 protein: CASSLAAGGDMNTEAFF. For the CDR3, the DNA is TGTGCCAGCAGTTTAGCGGCAGGGGGCGATATGAACACTGAAGCTTTCTTT.

In DNA, the CDR3 is TGTGCCTGGAGTGCCCCCCGGACCGGGCAGCCCCAGCATTTT. This sequence encodes CAWSAPRTGQPQHF. J is TRBJ1-5 and V is TRBV30; D uncertain. The germline V gene encodes CDR1 GTSNPN and CDR2 SVGIG (reference sequence). V was pared by 1 base and J by 7 bases, with 14 bases between. The CDR3 has 14 residues.

CDR3 in DNA: TGTGCCAGCTCCGCGGGACAGGGGGTCTACGAGCAGTACTTC. Protein product: CASSAGQGVYEQYF. This chain uses TRBV9 with TRBJ2-7; 11 positions match TRBD1. The V gene end was trimmed by 7 bases and the J gene end by 3 bases; junction bases not matched to a gene: 6. Germline CDR1 SGDLS, CDR2 YYNGEE. The CDR3 length is 14 residues.

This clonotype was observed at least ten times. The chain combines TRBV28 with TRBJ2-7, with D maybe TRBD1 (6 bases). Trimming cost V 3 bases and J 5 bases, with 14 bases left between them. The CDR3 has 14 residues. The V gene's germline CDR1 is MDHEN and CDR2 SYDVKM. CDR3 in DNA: TGTGCCAGCAGTTTTTCCCTTAACAGGGACGAGCAGTACTTC. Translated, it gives CASSFSLNRDEQYF.

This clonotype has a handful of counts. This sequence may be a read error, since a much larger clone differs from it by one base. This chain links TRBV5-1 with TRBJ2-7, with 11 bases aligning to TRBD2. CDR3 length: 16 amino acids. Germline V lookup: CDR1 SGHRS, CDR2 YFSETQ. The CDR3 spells CASSLGASGRSYGQYF. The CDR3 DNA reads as TGCGCCAGCAGCTTGGGGGCTAGCGGGAGGTCCTACGGGCAGTACTTC.

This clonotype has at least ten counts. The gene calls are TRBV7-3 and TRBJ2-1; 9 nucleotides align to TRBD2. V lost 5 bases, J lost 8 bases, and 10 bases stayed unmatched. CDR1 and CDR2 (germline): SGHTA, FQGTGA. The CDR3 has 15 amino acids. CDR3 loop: CASSPLAGAVYEQFF. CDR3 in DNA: TGTGCCAGCAGCCCGTTAGCGGGGGCTGTCTATGAGCAGTTCTTC.

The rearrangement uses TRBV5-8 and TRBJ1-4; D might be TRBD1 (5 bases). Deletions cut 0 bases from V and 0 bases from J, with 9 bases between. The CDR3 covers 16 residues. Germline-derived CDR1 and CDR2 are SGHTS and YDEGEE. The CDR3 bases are TGTGCCAGCAGCTTGGGAGGGACGTCAACTAATGAAAAACTGTTTTTT. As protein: CASSLGGTSTNEKLFF.